This TCR beta chain stems from a study of patients and donors after allogeneic stem cell transplantation. This CDR3 has 15 amino acids. Germline CDR1 is DFQATT and CDR2 is SNEGSKA (reference sequence). The ends were cut back, 1 base at V and 2 bases at J, with 13 bases in the middle. The sample holds a few counts of this clonotype. MiXCR, run by TCRdb on the RT-PCR reads, gives a single entry per CDR3 protein. The table has about a million distinct CDR3 sequences, approximately 19% seen once. Sequencing was performed on blood, either unsorted or a sorted T cell fraction (not recorded which). V gene TRBV20-1 combines with J gene TRBJ2-3, with D unresolved. This receptor was obtained from a human donor who was either an allogeneic HSCT recipient or a stem cell or donor lymphocyte infusion donor (not recorded which). It is not recorded whose cells these are; they may come from a transplant donor. This chain's CDR3 is CSARVRASSTDTQYF. The CDR3 coding sequence is TGCAGTGCTAGAGTTCGGGCCTCATCCACAGATACGCAGTATTTT.